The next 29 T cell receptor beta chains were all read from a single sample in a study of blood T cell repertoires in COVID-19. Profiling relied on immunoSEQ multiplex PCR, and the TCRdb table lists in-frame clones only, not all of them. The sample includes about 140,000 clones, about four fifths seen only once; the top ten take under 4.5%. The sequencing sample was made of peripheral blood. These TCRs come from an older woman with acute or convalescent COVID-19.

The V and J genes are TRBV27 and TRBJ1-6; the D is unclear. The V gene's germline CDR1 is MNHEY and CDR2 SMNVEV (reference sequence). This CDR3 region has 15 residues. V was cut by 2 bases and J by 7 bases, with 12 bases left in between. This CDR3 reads CASSLGLDLNSPLHF. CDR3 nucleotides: TGTGCCAGCAGTTTAGGGCTTGACCTAAATTCACCCCTCCACTTT.

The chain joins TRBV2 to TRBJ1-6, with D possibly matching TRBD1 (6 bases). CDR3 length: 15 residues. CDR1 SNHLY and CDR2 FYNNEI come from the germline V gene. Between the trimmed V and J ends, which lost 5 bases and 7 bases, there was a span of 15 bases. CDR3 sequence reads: CASSPSETGNSPLHF. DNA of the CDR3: TGTGCCAGCAGTCCCTCCGAGACAGGCAATTCACCCCTCCACTTT. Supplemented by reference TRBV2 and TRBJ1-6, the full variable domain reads EPEVTQTPSHQVTQMGQEVILRCVPISNHLYFYWYRQILGQKVEFLVSFYNNEISEKSEIFDDQFSVERPDGSNFTLKIRSTKLEDSAMYFCASSPSETGNSPLHFGNGTRLTVT.

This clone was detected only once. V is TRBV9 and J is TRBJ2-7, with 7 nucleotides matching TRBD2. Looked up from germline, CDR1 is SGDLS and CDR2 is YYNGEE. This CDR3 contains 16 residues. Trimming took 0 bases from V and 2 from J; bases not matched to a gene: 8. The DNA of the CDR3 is TGTGCCAGCAGCGTAGGAGGGGCGGGAGCGGCCTACGAGCAGTACTTC. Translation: CASSVGGAGAAYEQYF. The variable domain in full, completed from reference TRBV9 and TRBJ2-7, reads DSGVTQTPKHLITATGQRVTLRCSPRSGDLSVYWYQQSLDQGLQFLIQYYNGEERAKGNILERFSAQQFPDLHSELNLSSLELGDSALYFCASSVGGAGAAYEQYFGPGTRLTVT.

The DNA of the CDR3 is TGTGCCAGCAGGGCTTTGTCGGGGTTCACAGATACGCAGTATTTT. This translates into CASRALSGFTDTQYF. V is TRBV7-9 and J is TRBJ2-3, with TRBD2 as a possible D gene (5 bases). The V gene's germline CDR1 is SEHNR and CDR2 FQNEAQ (reference sequence). Trimming took off 6 bases at V and 2 bases at J, with 15 bases between the two ends. The CDR3 sequence is 15 residues long.

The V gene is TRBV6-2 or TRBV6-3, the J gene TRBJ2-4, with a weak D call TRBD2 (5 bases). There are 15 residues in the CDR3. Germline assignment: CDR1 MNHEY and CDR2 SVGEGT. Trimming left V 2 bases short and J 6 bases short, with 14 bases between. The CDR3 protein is CASSYAALEGNIQYF. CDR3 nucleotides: TGTGCCAGCAGTTACGCAGCGCTTGAGGGAAACATTCAGTACTTC.

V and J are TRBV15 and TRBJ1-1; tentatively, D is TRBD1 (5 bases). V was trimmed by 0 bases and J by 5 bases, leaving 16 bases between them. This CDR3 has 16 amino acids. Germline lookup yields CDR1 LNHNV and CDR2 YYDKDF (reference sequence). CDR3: CATSRDVVGLGTEAFF. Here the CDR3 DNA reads TGTGCCACCAGCAGAGATGTTGTGGGGCTAGGGACTGAAGCTTTCTTT.

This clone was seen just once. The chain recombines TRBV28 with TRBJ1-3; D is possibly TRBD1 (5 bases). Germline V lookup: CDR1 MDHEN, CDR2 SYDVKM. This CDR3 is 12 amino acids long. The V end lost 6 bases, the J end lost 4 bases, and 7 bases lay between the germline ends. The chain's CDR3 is CASRTAGNTIYF. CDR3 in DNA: TGTGCCAGCAGGACAGCCGGAAACACCATATATTTT.

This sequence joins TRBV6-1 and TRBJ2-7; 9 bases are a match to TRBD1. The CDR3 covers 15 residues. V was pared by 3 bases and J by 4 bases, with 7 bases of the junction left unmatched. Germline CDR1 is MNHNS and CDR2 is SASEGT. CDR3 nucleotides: TGTGCCAGCAGTGAGCCTTGGACAGGGGCGTACGAGCAGTACTTC. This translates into CASSEPWTGAYEQYF.

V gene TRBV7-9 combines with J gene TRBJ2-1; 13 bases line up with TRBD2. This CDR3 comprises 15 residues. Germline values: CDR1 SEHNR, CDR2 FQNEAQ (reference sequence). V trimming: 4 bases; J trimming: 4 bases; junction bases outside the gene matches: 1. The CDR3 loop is CASSWTSGGYNEQFF. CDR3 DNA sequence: TGTGCCAGCAGCTGGACTAGCGGGGGATACAATGAGCAGTTCTTC.

The CDR3 DNA is TGTGCCAGCAGCTCCAGGGCTGCGGCTTCGACCCAGTACTTC. Its protein product is CASSSRAAASTQYF. The chain carries TRBV9 and TRBJ2-5; tentatively, D is TRBD1 (5 bases). Germline V gene lookup returns CDR1 SGDLS and CDR2 YYNGEE. This CDR3 has 14 amino acids. Between the trimmed V and J ends, which lost 4 bases and 7 bases, there was a span of 17 bases.

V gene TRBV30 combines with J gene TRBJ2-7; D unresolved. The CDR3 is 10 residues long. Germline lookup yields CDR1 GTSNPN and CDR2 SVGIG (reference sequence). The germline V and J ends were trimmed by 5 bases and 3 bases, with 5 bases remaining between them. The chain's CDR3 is CAWGRYEQYF. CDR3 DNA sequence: TGTGCCTGGGGCCGCTACGAGCAGTACTTC.

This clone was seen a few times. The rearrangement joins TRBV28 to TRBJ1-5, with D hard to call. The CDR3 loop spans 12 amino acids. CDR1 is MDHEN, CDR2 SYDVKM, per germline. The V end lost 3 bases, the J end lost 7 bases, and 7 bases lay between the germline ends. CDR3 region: CASSFLLQPQHF. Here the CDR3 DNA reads TGTGCCAGCAGTTTCCTGCTACAGCCCCAGCATTTT.

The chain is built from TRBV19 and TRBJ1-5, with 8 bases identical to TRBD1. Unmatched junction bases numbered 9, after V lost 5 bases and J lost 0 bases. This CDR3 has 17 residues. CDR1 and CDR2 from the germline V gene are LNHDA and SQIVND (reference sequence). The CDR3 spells CASSQRQGFDSNQPQHF. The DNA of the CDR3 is TGTGCCAGTAGTCAGCGACAGGGGTTCGATAGCAATCAGCCCCAGCATTTT.

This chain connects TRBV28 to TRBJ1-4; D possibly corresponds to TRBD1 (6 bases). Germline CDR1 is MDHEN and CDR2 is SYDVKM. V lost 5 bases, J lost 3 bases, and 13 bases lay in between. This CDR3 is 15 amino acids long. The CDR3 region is CASSAPGVANEKLFF. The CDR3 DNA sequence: TGTGCCAGCAGTGCCCCAGGGGTTGCTAATGAAAAACTGTTTTTT.

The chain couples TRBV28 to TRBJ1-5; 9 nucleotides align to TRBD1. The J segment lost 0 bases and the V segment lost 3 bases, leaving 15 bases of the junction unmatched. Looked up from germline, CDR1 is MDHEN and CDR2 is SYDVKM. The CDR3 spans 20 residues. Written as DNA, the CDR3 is TGTGCCAGCAGTTTCTACGCCGGGACAGGGAAATTATATAGCAATCAGCCCCAGCATTTT. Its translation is CASSFYAGTGKLYSNQPQHF. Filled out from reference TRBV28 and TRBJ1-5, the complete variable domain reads DVKVTQSSRYLVKRTGEKVFLECVQDMDHENMFWYRQDPGLGLRLIYFSYDVKMKEKGDIPEGYSVSREKKERFSLILESASTNQTSMYLCASSFYAGTGKLYSNQPQHFGDGTRLSIL.

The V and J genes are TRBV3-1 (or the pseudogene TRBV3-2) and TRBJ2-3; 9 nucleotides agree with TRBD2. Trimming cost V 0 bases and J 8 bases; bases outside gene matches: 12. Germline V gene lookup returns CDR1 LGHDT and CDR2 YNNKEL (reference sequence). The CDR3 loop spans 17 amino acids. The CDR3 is CASSQDGTSLTGGTQYF. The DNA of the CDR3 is TGTGCCAGCAGCCAAGATGGGACTAGCCTTACGGGCGGTACGCAGTATTTT.

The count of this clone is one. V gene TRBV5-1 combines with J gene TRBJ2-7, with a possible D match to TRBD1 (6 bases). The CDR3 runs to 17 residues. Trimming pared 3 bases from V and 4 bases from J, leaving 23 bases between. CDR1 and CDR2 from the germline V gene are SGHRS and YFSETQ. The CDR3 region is CASSYYTGSHPNYEQYF. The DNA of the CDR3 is TGCGCCAGCAGCTACTACACAGGGTCCCACCCCAATTACGAGCAGTACTTC. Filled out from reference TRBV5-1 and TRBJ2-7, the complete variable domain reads KAGVTQTPRYLIKTRGQQVTLSCSPISGHRSVSWYQQTPGQGLQFLFEYFSETQRNKGNFPGRFSGRQFSNSRSEMNVSTLELGDSALYLCASSYYTGSHPNYEQYFGPGTRLTVT.

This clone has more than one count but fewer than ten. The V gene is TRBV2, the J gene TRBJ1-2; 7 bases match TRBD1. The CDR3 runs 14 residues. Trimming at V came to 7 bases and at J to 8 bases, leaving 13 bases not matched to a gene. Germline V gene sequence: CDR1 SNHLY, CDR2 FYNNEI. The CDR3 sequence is CASKPRQGLWGYTF. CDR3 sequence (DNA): TGTGCCAGCAAGCCCCGACAGGGACTGTGGGGCTACACCTTC.

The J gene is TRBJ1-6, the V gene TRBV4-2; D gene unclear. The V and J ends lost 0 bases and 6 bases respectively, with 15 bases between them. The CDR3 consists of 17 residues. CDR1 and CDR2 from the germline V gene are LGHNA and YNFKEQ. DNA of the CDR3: TGTGCCAGCAGCCAAGAATATGCGGAGGGCTTTAATTCACCCCTCCACTTT. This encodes CASSQEYAEGFNSPLHF.

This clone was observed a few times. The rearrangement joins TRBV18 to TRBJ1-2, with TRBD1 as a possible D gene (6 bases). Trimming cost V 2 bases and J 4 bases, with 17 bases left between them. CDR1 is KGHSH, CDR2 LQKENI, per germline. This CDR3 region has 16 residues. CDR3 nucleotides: TGTGCCAGCTCACCAAACCGACAGGTGGCGGGCTATGGCTACACCTTC. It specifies CASSPNRQVAGYGYTF.

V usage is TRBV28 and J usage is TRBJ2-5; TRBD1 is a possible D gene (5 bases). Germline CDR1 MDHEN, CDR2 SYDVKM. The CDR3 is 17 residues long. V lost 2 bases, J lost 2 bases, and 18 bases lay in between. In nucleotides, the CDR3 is TGTGCCAGCAGTTTAATTCCCCTGTGGCAGGGACAAGAGACCCAGTACTTC. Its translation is CASSLIPLWQGQETQYF. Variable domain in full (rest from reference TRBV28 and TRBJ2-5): DVKVTQSSRYLVKRTGEKVFLECVQDMDHENMFWYRQDPGLGLRLIYFSYDVKMKEKGDIPEGYSVSREKKERFSLILESASTNQTSMYLCASSLIPLWQGQETQYFGPGTRLLVL.

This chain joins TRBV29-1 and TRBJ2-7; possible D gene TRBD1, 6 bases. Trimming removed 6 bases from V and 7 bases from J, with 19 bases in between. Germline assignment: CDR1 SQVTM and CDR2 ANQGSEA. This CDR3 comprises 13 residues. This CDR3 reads CSVAKQGLREQYF. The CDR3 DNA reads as TGCAGCGTCGCTAAACAGGGTTTGCGGGAGCAGTACTTC.

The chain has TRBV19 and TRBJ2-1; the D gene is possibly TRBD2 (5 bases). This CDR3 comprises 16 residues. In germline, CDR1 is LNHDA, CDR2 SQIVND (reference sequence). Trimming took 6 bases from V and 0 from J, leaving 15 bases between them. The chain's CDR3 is CASRPATGSSYNEQFF. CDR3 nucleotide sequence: TGTGCCAGTAGGCCCGCTACGGGGAGCTCCTACAATGAGCAGTTCTTC.

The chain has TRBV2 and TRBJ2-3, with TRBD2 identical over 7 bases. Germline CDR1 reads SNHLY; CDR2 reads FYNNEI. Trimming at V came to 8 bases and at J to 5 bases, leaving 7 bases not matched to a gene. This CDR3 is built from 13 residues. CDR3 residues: CASEAGLIDTQYF. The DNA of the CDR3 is TGTGCCAGCGAAGCGGGGTTGATAGATACGCAGTATTTT.

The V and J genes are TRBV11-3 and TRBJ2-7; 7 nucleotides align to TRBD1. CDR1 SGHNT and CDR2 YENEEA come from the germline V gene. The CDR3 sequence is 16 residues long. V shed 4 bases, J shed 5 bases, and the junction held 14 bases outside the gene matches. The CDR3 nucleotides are TGTGCCAGCAGCTCCCGGCAGACAGGGTTCGTACACGAGCAGTACTTC. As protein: CASSSRQTGFVHEQYF.

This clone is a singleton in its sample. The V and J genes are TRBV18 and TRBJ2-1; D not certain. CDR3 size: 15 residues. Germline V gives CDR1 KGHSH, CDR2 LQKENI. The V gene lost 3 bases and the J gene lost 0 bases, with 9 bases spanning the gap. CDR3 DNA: TGTGCCAGCTCACCGGGCCAAAGCTCCTACAATGAGCAGTTCTTC. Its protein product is CASSPGQSSYNEQFF.

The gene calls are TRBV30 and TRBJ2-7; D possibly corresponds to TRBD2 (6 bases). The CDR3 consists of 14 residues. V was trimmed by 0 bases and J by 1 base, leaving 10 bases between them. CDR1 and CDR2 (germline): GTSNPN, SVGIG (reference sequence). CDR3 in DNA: TGTGCCTGGAGTGTTTTGCGGGATTCCTACGAGCAGTACTTC. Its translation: CAWSVLRDSYEQYF. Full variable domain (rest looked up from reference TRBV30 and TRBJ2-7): SQTIHQWPATLVQPVGSPLSLECTVEGTSNPNLYWYRQAAGRGLQLLFYSVGIGQISSEVPQNLSASRPQDRQFILSSKKLLLSDSGFYLCAWSVLRDSYEQYFGPGTRLTVT.

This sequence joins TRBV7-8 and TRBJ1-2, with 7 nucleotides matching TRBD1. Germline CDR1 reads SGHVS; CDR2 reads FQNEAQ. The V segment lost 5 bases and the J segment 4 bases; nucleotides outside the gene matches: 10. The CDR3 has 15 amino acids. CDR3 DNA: TGTGCCAGCAGCCCAGAAAGGGGGCGCGTCTATGGCTACACCTTC. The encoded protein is CASSPERGRVYGYTF. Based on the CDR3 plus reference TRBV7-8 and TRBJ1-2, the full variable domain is GAGVSQSPRYKVAKRGQDVALRCDPISGHVSLFWYQQALGQGPEFLTYFQNEAQLDKSGLPSDRFFAERPEGSVSTLKIQRTQQEDSAVYLCASSPERGRVYGYTFGSGTRLTVV.

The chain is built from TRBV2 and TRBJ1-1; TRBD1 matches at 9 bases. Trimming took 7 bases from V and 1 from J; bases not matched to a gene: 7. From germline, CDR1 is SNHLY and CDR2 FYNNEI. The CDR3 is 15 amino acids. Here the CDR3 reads CASTGTGLGNTEAFF. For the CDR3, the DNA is TGTGCCAGCACCGGGACAGGGTTGGGGAACACTGAAGCTTTCTTT.